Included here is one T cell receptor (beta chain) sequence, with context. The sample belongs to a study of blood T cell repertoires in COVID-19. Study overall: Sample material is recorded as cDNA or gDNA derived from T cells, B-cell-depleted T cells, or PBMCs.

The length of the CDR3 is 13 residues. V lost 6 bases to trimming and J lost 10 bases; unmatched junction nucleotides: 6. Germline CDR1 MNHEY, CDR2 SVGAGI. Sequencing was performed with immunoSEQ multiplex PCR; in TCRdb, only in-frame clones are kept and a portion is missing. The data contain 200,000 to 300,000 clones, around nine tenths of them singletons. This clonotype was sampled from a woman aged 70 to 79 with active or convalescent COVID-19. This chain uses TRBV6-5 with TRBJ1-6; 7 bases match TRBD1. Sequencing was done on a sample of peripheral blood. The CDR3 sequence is CASSQQGSSPLHF. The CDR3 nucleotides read TGTGCCAGCAGCCAACAGGGGAGCTCACCCCTCCACTTT.